This TCR beta chain was captured by sequencing in a study of control samples from healthy donors and cancer patients. Germline V gene data show CDR1 as LNHDA and CDR2 as SQIVND (reference sequence). Trimming stripped 6 bases from V and 4 bases from J, with 16 bases between. The CDR3 is 16 residues long. Sequenced by immunoSEQ multiplex PCR; TCRdb stores in-frame clones only, minus some. This sample yields 150,000 to 200,000 clones, of which 94% are seen a single time; around 15% belongs to the top ten. The TCR sequence derives from a man aged 55-75 years with colorectal cancer. Sequencing was performed on PBMCs. The chain employs TRBV19 and TRBJ2-6; D tentatively reads TRBD1 or TRBD2 (6 bases each). The CDR3 loop reads CASRPPGARGANVLTF. The CDR3 nucleotides are TGTGCCAGTAGACCACCGGGGGCGAGAGGGGCCAACGTCCTGACTTTC.